This T cell receptor beta chain comes out of a study of cytomegalovirus exposure and HLA in healthy donors (dated by TCRdb to the late 2010s). About the investigation overall: An earlier analysis of several hundred of the donors reported 250 to 350 Gb of sequence data and 100 million to 140 million unique TCR beta sequences from about 179 million T cells. An early release covering some 640 HLA-typed donors comprised about 300 gigabases of sequencing data and approximately 85 million unique TCR sequences. Among the roughly 400 genotyped donors, about 83% belonged to the genetic ancestry cluster associated with self-reported Caucasian donors. The study aimed to test whether signatures of past pathogen exposure could be identified by cataloging public T cell receptors. The T cell repertoires of 550 to 850 subjects were profiled by immunosequencing and related to cytomegalovirus serostatus. In addition to the first cohort of about 650 subjects, a separate validation cohort of 130 or so different subjects was used. To predict cytomegalovirus infection status, the study combined high-throughput TCR immunosequencing, statistical association of individual TCRs with disease status, and machine learning. A later analysis re-examined previously published TCR beta repertoires from just over 650 donors and added high-resolution HLA genotyping to investigate patterns of TCR occurrence. Rather than using new phenotypic data, the later analysis identified candidate immune exposures from TCR beta sequences and from how often those sequences occurred across donors. An earlier analysis of around 580 of the donors used high-throughput TCR beta sequencing to judge whether each TCR beta V gene segment behaved as functional or pseudogenic. Donor age, sex, ethnicity and CMV serostatus were compiled together with the repertoire data. In a later genetic analysis, genome-wide SNP genotypes for about 55% of the 666 donors were used, and that subset was treated as a discovery cohort. Every repertoire in the discovery cohort had been generated on one and the same sequencing platform. Class I and class II HLA loci were covered by the typing at four-digit resolution. Typing coverage differed by locus: A, B, C, DRB1 and DQB1 were typed in roughly 629-640 donors, DQA1 in 522, DPA1 in around 580, and DPB1 in approximately 450. Because of strong linkage in the cohort, roughly five DR-DQ haplotypes were treated as single units for association and clustering. Among roughly 400 genotyped donors of the cohort, an average of roughly 230,000 unique TCR beta nucleotide sequences was sequenced per donor, of which roughly 17% were non-productive. Overall results and qualifications from the work: At a false discovery rate of 0.05, a later analysis linked about 16,000 TCR beta sequences to specific HLA alleles. Sequencing depth was assumed to be roughly uniform across donors in the presence/absence analyses, though that assumption may not hold. Linkage disequilibrium might explain the correlated functional status among segregating V segments, but an unknown experimental factor could not be excluded. The classifier was reported to diagnose cytomegalovirus status with high specificity and sensitivity in both the original and validation cohorts. In an earlier analysis of about 540 of the donors, most TCR beta V segments were observed in productive rearrangements about 90% or about 30% of the time, broadly matching IMGT annotations. Compared with the roughly 700-donor mean, donors in an Asian-associated ancestry cluster had fewer N-insertions in productive TCRs, according to a later genetic analysis. Most CMV-associated TCR beta chains appeared to be HLA-restricted in a later analysis, and the HLA associations seemed to be driven largely by CMV exposure. Because the 87-base-pair reads could not distinguish some IMGT-functional V segments, including TRBV6-2 and TRBV6-3, those segments were excluded. Assigning TCR associations to individual alleles was difficult when HLA alleles, especially DR and DQ, strongly co-occurred. Most TCR sequences were observed very rarely across donors, whereas some public TCRs were present in many individuals. A cluster of highly shared sequence variants was judged likely to represent a technical artifact of the sequencing pipeline. Three of the identified cytomegalovirus-associated TCR beta chains were confirmed in vitro to be specific for cytomegalovirus antigens. The cohort was sequenced for TCR beta chains only, and without alpha or paired-chain data the features that could be detected were limited. A total of roughly 160 TCR beta chains were listed by the study as associated with cytomegalovirus. A later analysis found that TCR association rates varied across HLA loci, with DRB1 alleles showing the most associated TCRs and HLA-C alleles the fewest. The authors suggested that the approach could potentially be extended to other disease states and immunological phenotypes. A further reported finding was that TCR beta sequences accurately predicted the HLA-A and HLA-B alleles for most subjects in the first cohort. In a later analysis, several top co-occurrence clusters were reported to appear linked to parvovirus B19, influenza, CMV and Epstein-Barr virus. Because some donors lacked HLA typing at each locus, the association tests relied only on the typed subset. The earlier analysis of around 600 of the donors excluded about 16 rarely observed V segments, including chromosome 9 orphons, because counts were too low. A later genetic analysis associated a missense DCLRE1C variant with V-gene and J-gene trimming of TCR beta chains, and an independent cohort replicated the association. Compared with equally common non-associated chains, HLA-associated TCR beta chains in a later analysis were more clonally expanded and had lower generation probabilities. For the cohort, immune exposure information was limited to CMV serostatus.

With respect to this clone: Its antigen has not been determined. No base quality information exists; no much larger clone differs at one position.

Receptor amplification or capture employed the immunoSEQ multiplex PCR assay. For the multiplex PCR, a mixture combining 60 forward primers for TCR Vbeta segments and 13 reverse primers for TCR Jbeta segments was used. The CDR3 region of rearranged TCR beta genes was amplified from genomic DNA by a multiplex PCR assay. The Illumina HiSeq System was used to sequence the amplified TCR beta libraries as 87-base-pair reads. The study's processing was this. In a later analysis, tens of millions of unique TCR beta chains were counted across the roughly 610 repertoires, and approximately 11 million of these chains were shared by at least two donors. To remove PCR and sequencing errors, raw reads were error-corrected and collapsed into unique sequences using a nearest-neighbor algorithm that merged closely related sequences. V, D and J gene segments were assigned by aligning CDR3 sequences to IMGT reference sequences. Each retained sequence needed at least a six-nucleotide match to both a V gene segment and a J gene segment. Rearrangements were classified as productive when the CDR3 lacked stop codons and remained in frame with V and J, and all other rearrangements were classified as non-productive. Following IMGT convention, CDR3 was defined as the stretch from the second conserved V-encoded cysteine to the conserved J-encoded phenylalanine. The earlier analysis of 587 of the donors excluded sequences that lacked an unambiguous match to a single V gene segment. An earlier analysis of 587 of the donors classified V segments as functional when productive rearrangements were above 56.7% and as segregating when the standard deviation between donors was above 5%. A statistical classification framework was built for diagnosing cytomegalovirus status from the catalog of TCR beta chain sequences. In a later analysis, V and J genes were assigned by comparing TCR nucleotide sequences against IMGT/GENE-DB human TR gene sequences. A later analysis assigned CDR3 sequences and most-parsimonious VDJ recombination scenarios with the TCRdist pipeline. In a later analysis, each TCR beta chain was defined by its CDR3 amino acid sequence together with its V-gene family, and reads lacking a unique V-gene family were excluded. To address suspected cross-contamination and a sequencing artifact, a later analysis removed under 600 highly shared, low-generation-probability nucleotide sequences. In a later analysis, a clonal expansion index was calculated for each public chain from normalized within-repertoire ranks of inferred template counts. In a later analysis, generation probabilities were computed using a VDJ recombination model fitted to out-of-frame rearrangements, and the results were checked against IGoR. Hypergeometric tests were used in a later analysis to score TCR-TCR, TCR-HLA and TCR-CMV co-occurrence, with a repertoire-size bias correction applied to the TCR pairs. To estimate false discovery rates, a later analysis permuted the HLA or CMV assignments 20 times. In a later analysis, co-occurring TCRs were grouped using DBSCAN, with TCRdist sequence similarity added in when clustering inside HLA-allele-positive subsets. Repertoires with fewer than 30,000 or more than 120,000 public chains, plus five repertoires with anomalous nucleotide sharing, were excluded from co-occurrence clustering. TCRdb obtained this table from immuneACCESS and retained in-frame rearrangements with V and J assigned. These tables miss some clones; where compared with another copy, unresolved V genes account for less than half of the shortfall, and the remainder is unexplained. Clonal size and the V and J genes are those of that table, whereas D and trimming came from the DNA. This sample gives around 150,000 clones in total; 88% of them show up just once. The top ten clonotypes cover more than 0.5% of the sample.

The cohort was made up of about 670 healthy bone marrow donors. Cohort members were all nominally healthy when sampled, although unrecorded immune exposures were likely present. The donor was CMV seronegative and belonged to the group of around 400 seronegative cohort members. Every donor gave a peripheral blood sample, and the peripheral blood mononuclear cells from that sample were used for TCR beta sequencing. The Qiagen DNeasy Blood Extraction Kit was used to extract genomic DNA from the blood cell samples. From the cysteine through the phenylalanine, the CDR3 covers 13 amino acids. Kept here is only the CDR3 DNA, which spans 39 bases and is read in frame from base 1. V is pared back by 2 bases and J by 4 bases, with 8 bases lying between the germline termini. According to the germline V gene, CDR1 reads MNHEY and CDR2 reads SVGAGI.

The clonotype comes from a woman between 40 and 55 years old in good health and CMV-seronegative. The sample taken for sequencing was PBMCs. This chain joins TRBV6-5 to TRBJ1-1; a confident D gene designation cannot be given. CDR3 loop: CASSYGGATEAFF. The nucleotide sequence is given as TGTGCCAGCAGTTACGGAGGTGCCACTGAAGCTTTCTTT.